This T cell receptor (beta chain) was observed in a study of OX40 agonist ivuxolimab in advanced cancers. Whole-study context: Patients took ivuxolimab, an agonistic anti-OX40 (CD134) antibody. In three patients, partial responses were observed, one with hepatocellular carcinoma and two with cutaneous melanoma. Participants, 70% to 90% male, averaged about 59 years of age, ranging from about 23 to 85.

Here immunoSEQ multiplex PCR was the method, and the copy in TCRdb shows in-frame clones only, minus some. The repertoire consists of 67,000 or so clones, with 85% occurring once and the leading ten covering roughly 3.5%. It was autoimmune disease history or systemic immunosuppression that excluded patients. Germline V gene lookup returns CDR1 MGHRA and CDR2 YSYEKL. Deletions cut 0 bases from V and 4 bases from J, with 16 bases between. The CDR3 runs 17 residues. The receptor was derived from an adult with an advanced solid tumor such as melanoma, head and neck, liver or kidney cancer. The chain is built from TRBV4-1 and TRBJ2-1, with a weak D call TRBD2 (5 bases). This material consisted of CD4+ or CD8+ T cells sorted from blood, taken in a trial of the OX40 agonist ivuxolimab. CDR3 nucleotide sequence: TGCGCCAGCAGCCAAGATATGCAAGTTTCGGGGTACAATGAGCAGTTCTTC. As protein: CASSQDMQVSGYNEQFF.